What follows are 32 T cell receptor beta chains derived from one specimen sequenced in a study of T cell changes during pregnancy in multiple sclerosis. TCRdb keeps only in-frame clones here, not all; method: immunoSEQ multiplex PCR. Here the sample spans about 42,000 clones, more than 85% being singletons. The input for sequencing was CD4+ T cells from peripheral blood mononuclear cells, taken after pregnancy. The receptors originated from a female donor in good health, enrolled as a control in a pregnancy study.

The V gene is TRBV7-9, the J gene TRBJ1-3, with a weak D call TRBD1 (6 bases). V lost 1 base and J 3 bases, leaving 13 bases between the germline ends. Germline values: CDR1 SEHNR, CDR2 FQNEAQ (reference sequence). CDR3 length: 16 residues. CDR3: CASSLVSGAHGNTIYF. CDR3 sequence (DNA): TGTGCCAGCAGCTTAGTATCAGGGGCGCATGGAAACACCATATATTTT. Complete variable domain (other parts from reference TRBV7-9 and TRBJ1-3): DTGVSQNPRHKITKRGQNVTFRCDPISEHNRLYWYRQTLGQGPEFLTYFQNEAQLEKSRLLSDRFSAERPKGSFSTLEIQRTEQGDSAMYLCASSLVSGAHGNTIYFGEGSWLTVV.

The chain links TRBV4-2 to TRBJ2-3; no firm D call. The V gene's germline CDR1 is LGHNA and CDR2 YNFKEQ. The CDR3 loop spans 14 amino acids. V was pared by 0 bases and J by 8 bases, with 12 bases between. The CDR3: CASSQEPSRVTQYF. The CDR3 coding sequence is TGTGCCAGCAGCCAAGAACCAAGTCGGGTTACGCAGTATTTT.

The gene calls are TRBV4-3 and TRBJ1-1; no reliable D call. Per germline, CDR1 LGHNA and CDR2 YSLEER. The CDR3 has 16 residues. V was pared by 0 bases and J by 1 base, with 12 bases between. The CDR3 sequence is CASSQDRPGSNTEAFF. CDR3 bases: TGCGCCAGCAGCCAAGATAGGCCAGGATCGAACACTGAAGCTTTCTTT.

The genes are TRBV19 and TRBJ2-5; 7 bases are a match to TRBD1. The CDR3 runs 17 residues. V gave up 3 bases and J gave up 5 bases; unmatched junction bases: 15. CDR1 and CDR2 from the germline V gene are LNHDA and SQIVND (reference sequence). The CDR3: CASSIRSRQGSVETQYF. For the CDR3, the DNA is TGTGCCAGTAGTATTCGTTCCAGACAGGGTTCGGTGGAGACCCAGTACTTC.

Here the CDR3 reads CASRPGTLGSYEQYF. CDR3 bases: TGCGCCAGCAGACCCGGGACTCTGGGCTCCTACGAGCAGTACTTC. V is TRBV5-1 and J is TRBJ2-7; D perhaps matches TRBD2 (6 bases). Trimming cost V 5 bases and J 0 bases, with 15 bases left between them. CDR1 and CDR2 (germline): SGHRS, YFSETQ. This CDR3 is built from 15 residues.

The chain joins TRBV19 to TRBJ1-1, with no clear D. V was trimmed by 3 bases and J by 0 bases, leaving 8 bases between them. The CDR3 loop spans 14 amino acids. Germline V gene data show CDR1 as LNHDA and CDR2 as SQIVND (reference sequence). CDR3 sequence reads: CASSMGPVNTEAFF. For the CDR3, the DNA is TGTGCCAGTAGTATGGGCCCGGTGAACACTGAAGCTTTCTTT.

This rearrangement joins TRBV15 to TRBJ1-5; D might be TRBD1 (6 bases). Trimming took off 7 bases at V and 3 bases at J, with 10 bases between the two ends. The CDR3 has 13 residues. Germline lookup yields CDR1 LNHNV and CDR2 YYDKDF (reference sequence). DNA for the CDR3: TGTGCCACCAATGACAGGTACAATCAGCCCCAGCATTTT. This encodes CATNDRYNQPQHF.

The gene calls are TRBV7-9 and TRBJ2-1, with D possibly matching TRBD2 (6 bases). The germline V gene has CDR1 SEHNR and CDR2 FQNEAQ (reference sequence). CDR3 length: 12 residues. Deletions cut 5 bases from V and 15 bases from J, with 17 bases between. The CDR3 protein is CASSPSLGGLFF. The CDR3 DNA sequence: TGTGCCAGCAGCCCGTCGTTGGGGGGTCTGTTCTTC. Drawing the rest from reference TRBV7-9 and TRBJ2-1, the complete variable domain is DTGVSQNPRHKITKRGQNVTFRCDPISEHNRLYWYRQTLGQGPEFLTYFQNEAQLEKSRLLSDRFSAERPKGSFSTLEIQRTEQGDSAMYLCASSPSLGGLFFGPGTRLTVL.

The CDR3 loop is CASSLVSGDNQPQHF. CDR3 bases: TGTGCCAGCAGCTTGGTTTCGGGGGATAATCAGCCCCAGCATTTT. The chain recombines TRBV5-5 with TRBJ1-5, with a weak D call TRBD1 (5 bases). This CDR3 spans 15 amino acids. With 0 bases removed from V and 4 bases from J, the gap between germline ends came to 11 bases. CDR1 SGHKS and CDR2 YYEKEE come from the germline V gene (reference sequence).

The V call is TRBV14, the J call TRBJ2-3, with 7 positions matching TRBD2. The CDR3 extends over 17 amino acids. The germline gives CDR1 SGHDN, CDR2 FVKESK. V dropped 1 base and J dropped 0; count of bases not matched to a gene: 7. CDR3 nucleotide sequence: TGTGCCAGCAGCCAAGCGGCGGGAGCAACTAGCACAGATACGCAGTATTTT. It specifies CASSQAAGATSTDTQYF.

The V and J genes are TRBV6-5 and TRBJ2-1, with 7 bases fitting TRBD2. The V gene end was trimmed by 0 bases and the J gene end by 7 bases; junction bases not matched to a gene: 6. The CDR3 sequence is 15 residues long. Germline assignment: CDR1 MNHEY and CDR2 SVGAGI. The DNA for the CDR3 is TGTGCCAGCAGTTACTCGGCTAGCGGTTCGAATGAGCAGTTCTTC. This translates into CASSYSASGSNEQFF.

V gene TRBV7-9 combines with J gene TRBJ2-3; unclear D gene. Per germline, CDR1 SEHNR and CDR2 FQNEAQ (reference sequence). CDR3 size: 15 residues. V lost 1 base and J 6 bases, leaving 14 bases between the germline ends. CDR3 loop: CASSLVGLVSDTQYF. CDR3 sequence (DNA): TGTGCCAGCAGCTTAGTTGGTCTAGTCAGTGATACGCAGTATTTT.

The chain couples TRBV18 to TRBJ2-7, with 9 bases fitting TRBD2. The trim removed 0 bases at V and 1 base at J, leaving 1 base unmatched. Germline V gene data show CDR1 as KGHSH and CDR2 as LQKENI. This CDR3 comprises 15 residues. CDR3 protein: CASSPPSGGSYEQYF. The CDR3 nucleotides read TGTGCCAGCTCACCACCTAGCGGGGGTTCCTACGAGCAGTACTTC.

The rearrangement joins TRBV28 to TRBJ2-2, with D perhaps TRBD1 (6 bases). Looked up from germline, CDR1 is MDHEN and CDR2 is SYDVKM. CDR3 length: 14 residues. Trimming shortened V by 6 bases and J by 1 base, and 9 bases separated the two germline ends. Here the CDR3 DNA reads TGTGCCAGCAGGGGGGCAGGGAACACCGGGGAGCTGTTTTTT. This sequence encodes CASRGAGNTGELFF.

The V and J genes are TRBV6-4 and TRBJ1-1; tentatively, D is TRBD1 (6 bases). The germline V gene has CDR1 MRHNA and CDR2 SNTAGT. This CDR3 is built from 13 residues. V dropped 6 bases and J dropped 4 bases, with 12 bases sitting between them. The CDR3 bases are TGTGCCAGCAGCGCAGGGGCTCGCACTGAAGCTTTCTTT. This codes for CASSAGARTEAFF.

This chain uses TRBV27 with TRBJ2-2; TRBD1 agrees at 7 bases. V lost 2 bases, J lost 4 bases, and 4 bases stayed unmatched. The CDR3 extends over 15 amino acids. Germline CDR1 MNHEY, CDR2 SMNVEV (reference sequence). The CDR3 bases are TGTGCCAGCAGTTTAACAGGGGTCGCCACCGGGGAGCTGTTTTTT. Translation: CASSLTGVATGELFF.

This chain joins TRBV12-2 and TRBJ2-7; the table's D call of TRBD2 was not tested on the DNA. TRBV12-2 is annotated as a pseudogene. The CDR3 loop spans 18 amino acids. CDR3 nucleotides: TGTGCAAGTCGCCGGGCCGAGGGAGAGAACGGGAGATCGCGGGAGCAGTACTTC. This gives the protein CASRRAEGENGRSREQYF.

The chain uses TRBV7-9 and TRBJ2-1; the match to TRBD2 covers 15 bases. CDR1 SEHNR and CDR2 FQNEAQ come from the germline V gene (reference sequence). CDR3 length: 16 residues. V was clipped by 5 bases and J by 7 bases; unmatched bases: 6. The CDR3 DNA follows: TGTGCCAGCAGCGGCGCCGGGACTAGCGGGGGGAATGAGCAGTTCTTC. Its protein is CASSGAGTSGGNEQFF. The variable domain in full, completed from reference TRBV7-9 and TRBJ2-1, reads DTGVSQNPRHKITKRGQNVTFRCDPISEHNRLYWYRQTLGQGPEFLTYFQNEAQLEKSRLLSDRFSAERPKGSFSTLEIQRTEQGDSAMYLCASSGAGTSGGNEQFFGPGTRLTVL.

The chain links TRBV5-6 to TRBJ2-1, with 11 bases that match TRBD2. Per the germline V gene, CDR1 is SGHDT and CDR2 is YYEEEE. Germline trimming cut 2 bases from V and 3 bases from J; bases unmatched to any gene: 13. The CDR3 is 19 residues long. The CDR3 spells CASSLDRGLAGDNYNEQFF. In DNA, the CDR3 is TGTGCCAGCAGCTTAGACCGAGGACTAGCGGGCGATAACTACAATGAGCAGTTCTTC.

This clone is a singleton in its sample. The chain joins TRBV7-8 to TRBJ1-5; D is unclear. Germline lookup yields CDR1 SGHVS and CDR2 FQNEAQ. CDR3 length equals 15 residues. Trimming shortened V by 5 bases and J by 2 bases, and 13 bases separated the two germline ends. Here the CDR3 reads CASSPFYVGNQPQHF. DNA of the CDR3: TGTGCCAGCAGCCCTTTTTACGTAGGCAATCAGCCCCAGCATTTT.

The chain joins TRBV9 to TRBJ2-2; D is ambiguous. Per germline, CDR1 SGDLS and CDR2 YYNGEE. V was shortened by 4 bases and J by 0 bases, with 7 bases between the two germline ends. The CDR3 length is 14 residues. The CDR3 DNA follows: TGTGCCAGCAGCCCTCTCCCGAACACCGGGGAGCTGTTTTTT. Protein: CASSPLPNTGELFF.

This clone was seen a handful of times. J is TRBJ1-1 and V is TRBV10-2; TRBD1 aligns across 9 bases. Germline loops: CDR1 WSHSY, CDR2 SAAADI. V lost 3 bases and J lost 0; bases outside the gene matches: 2. The CDR3 contains 15 residues. CDR3 region: CASSERDRVNTEAFF. DNA for the CDR3: TGCGCCAGCAGTGAAAGGGACAGGGTGAACACTGAAGCTTTCTTT.

The chain joins TRBV7-2 to TRBJ1-2; D remains unclear. The germline gives CDR1 SGHTA, CDR2 FQGNSA. The CDR3 loop spans 14 amino acids. V lost 2 bases to trimming and J lost 2 bases, with 9 bases between them. This chain's CDR3 is CASSLIVVNYGYTF. DNA of the CDR3: TGTGCCAGCAGCTTAATCGTCGTGAACTATGGCTACACCTTC.

The chain uses TRBV6-1 and TRBJ2-1; 10 bases agree with TRBD2. V shed 6 bases, J shed 7 bases, and the junction held 12 bases outside the gene matches. CDR1 and CDR2 (germline): MNHNS, SASEGT. The CDR3 has 16 residues. The CDR3, as DNA: TGTGCCAGCAGAGAATGGGCTAGCGGGAGTAAAAATGAGCAGTTCTTC. This codes for CASREWASGSKNEQFF.

This clone was recorded once. This chain connects TRBV21-1 to TRBJ1-6; the table gives TRBD1 as D, unverified against the DNA. TRBV21-1 is flagged as a pseudogene. The CDR3 sequence is 18 residues long. DNA of the CDR3: TGTGCCAGCAGCAAAGAGGGACAGGGGGCTTACTATAATTCACCCCTCCACTTT. This encodes CASSKEGQGAYYNSPLHF.

The rearrangement uses TRBV18 and TRBJ2-1; 8 bases match TRBD2. Germline V CDR1 and CDR2: KGHSH, LQKENI. This CDR3 region has 13 residues. V lost 2 bases to trimming and J lost 9 bases; unmatched junction nucleotides: 3. CDR3 region: CASSPGSGVEQFF. The DNA of the CDR3 is TGTGCCAGCTCACCAGGTAGCGGGGTTGAGCAGTTCTTC.

The V call is TRBV6-1, the J call TRBJ2-1; D gene ambiguous. In germline, CDR1 is MNHNS, CDR2 SASEGT. V shed 6 bases and J shed 3 bases, with 6 bases lying between them. This CDR3 is 12 amino acids long. Here the CDR3 reads CASRGDYNEQFF. CDR3 DNA sequence: TGTGCCAGCAGGGGCGACTACAATGAGCAGTTCTTC.

The chain recombines TRBV28 with TRBJ1-4, with unresolved D. The ends were cut back, 8 bases at V and 8 bases at J, with 18 bases in the middle. The CDR3 is made up of 14 amino acids. In germline, CDR1 is MDHEN, CDR2 SYDVKM. CDR3 DNA sequence: TGTGCCAGCGGACCTGGCTGGCGAGGGGAAAAACTGTTTTTT. It encodes CASGPGWRGEKLFF.

This sequence joins TRBV21-1 and TRBJ1-3; the table's TRBD1 call for D was not verified on the DNA. TRBV21-1 is recorded as a pseudogene. CDR3 size: 18 residues. The CDR3 coding sequence is TGTGCCAGCAGCAAAACGGGTACAGGGGTGGTTGCTGGAAACACCATATATTTT. Translation: CASSKTGTGVVAGNTIYF.

The gene calls are TRBV2 and TRBJ2-2; D is undetermined. V was pared by 0 bases and J by 6 bases, with 8 bases between. Germline CDR1 SNHLY, CDR2 FYNNEI. The CDR3 runs to 14 residues. CDR3 amino acids: CASSEALVPGELFF. As DNA, the CDR3 is TGTGCCAGCAGTGAAGCGTTAGTTCCCGGGGAGCTGTTTTTT. Full variable domain (remainder filled in from reference TRBV2 and TRBJ2-2): EPEVTQTPSHQVTQMGQEVILRCVPISNHLYFYWYRQILGQKVEFLVSFYNNEISEKSEIFDDQFSVERPDGSNFTLKIRSTKLEDSAMYFCASSEALVPGELFFGEGSRLTVL.

This clone occurred once. This sequence joins TRBV28 and TRBJ2-1; 7 bases map to TRBD2. The CDR3 consists of 17 residues. Germline trimming cut 5 bases from V and 0 bases from J; bases unmatched to any gene: 10. Germline-derived CDR1 and CDR2 are MDHEN and SYDVKM. This CDR3 reads CASSPTSGAPSYNEQFF. The CDR3 region has the DNA TGTGCCAGCAGTCCGACCAGCGGGGCCCCCTCCTACAATGAGCAGTTCTTC.

This chain joins TRBV27 and TRBJ2-5; 10 bases align to TRBD2. V lost 4 bases and J lost 6; bases outside the gene matches: 11. Germline CDR1 and CDR2: MNHEY and SMNVEV (reference sequence). CDR3 length: 16 residues. CDR3 protein: CASSSPAAGGGKTQYF. The CDR3 DNA is TGTGCCAGCAGTTCACCCGCAGCGGGAGGGGGGAAGACCCAGTACTTC.